This passage covers 15 T cell receptor beta chains from one sample sequenced in a study of CD8 T cells in ankylosing spondylitis. A single record per CDR3 protein comes from TCRdb applying MiXCR to the 5' RACE reads. Among 250,000 to 300,000 distinct CDR3 sequences, 20% were seen once, and the ten largest hold about 8%. What was sequenced was blood, either unsorted or a sorted T cell fraction (not recorded which). Every receptor here comes from a male donor with ankylosing spondylitis or in good health (not recorded which).

This clonotype occurred many times. At one end the junction does not follow the germline gene, possibly because of a read error. The V gene is TRBV5-1, the J gene TRBJ2-1; D is unclear. There are 15 residues in the CDR3. CDR1 is SGHRS and CDR2 is YFSETQ in the germline V gene. The CDR3 region has the DNA TGTGCCAGCAGCTTAGGGATCAGCTCCTACAATGAGCAGTTCTTC. This encodes CASSLGISSYNEQFF.

The chain couples TRBV5-1 to TRBJ2-3; a possible D gene is TRBD2 (6 bases). Per the germline V gene, CDR1 is SGHRS and CDR2 is YFSETQ. The CDR3 is 16 residues long. The ends were cut back, 4 bases at V and 2 bases at J, with 17 bases in the middle. CDR3 protein: CASSPGLLGNTDTQYF. CDR3 nucleotide sequence: TGCGCCAGCAGCCCGGGACTCCTTGGGAACACAGATACGCAGTATTTT.

This clonotype was seen many times. The chain links TRBV5-1 to TRBJ2-3, with no clear D. CDR1 SGHRS and CDR2 YFSETQ come from the germline V gene. The CDR3 totals 12 residues. V was clipped by 0 bases and J by 4 bases, with 3 bases between them. CDR3 amino acids: CASSLAADTQYF. DNA for the CDR3: TGCGCCAGCAGCTTGGCGGCAGATACGCAGTATTTT.

This sequence joins TRBV7-2 and TRBJ1-2, with 7 bases that match TRBD1. This CDR3 has 13 residues. The germline CDR1 and CDR2 sequences are SGHTA and FQGNSA. Trimming cost V 4 bases and J 7 bases; bases outside gene matches: 6. The DNA of the CDR3 is TGTGCCAGCAGCTCGACAGGGACTTTTGGCTACACCTTC. Protein product: CASSSTGTFGYTF.

In this sample, this clonotype turned up many times. The genes are TRBV24-1 and TRBJ2-1; D call uncertain. In germline, CDR1 is KGHDR, CDR2 SFDVKD. V lost 4 bases to trimming and J lost 9 bases, with 9 bases between them. CDR3 length equals 12 residues. In DNA, the CDR3 is TGTGCCACCAGTGACCCCCGCGCTGAGCAGTTCTTC. This gives the protein CATSDPRAEQFF.

In this sample, this clonotype turned up many times. The genes are TRBV20-1 and TRBJ1-2; D might be TRBD1 (6 bases). The V and J ends lost 3 bases and 5 bases respectively, with 16 bases between them. The V gene's germline CDR1 is DFQATT and CDR2 SNEGSKA (reference sequence). This CDR3 comprises 14 residues. The CDR3 DNA is TGCAGTGCTAGCCTAGACCGACAGGCTTATGGCTACACCTTC. Translated, it gives CSASLDRQAYGYTF.

This clonotype was found a few times. The chain combines TRBV6-1 with TRBJ2-5; D remains ambiguous. V lost 1 base and J lost 5, with 14 bases in between. CDR1 and CDR2 (germline): MNHNS, SASEGT. CDR3 length equals 15 residues. CDR3 amino acids: CASSEVGSVFETQYF. DNA for the CDR3: TGTGCCAGCAGTGAAGTGGGGTCTGTATTTGAGACCCAGTACTTC.

J is TRBJ1-1 and V is TRBV12-3 or TRBV12-4, with 8 bases lining up with TRBD1. The J segment lost 6 bases and the V segment lost 5 bases, leaving 2 bases of the junction unmatched. The CDR3 extends over 12 amino acids. The CDR3, as DNA: TGTGCCAGCAGTATACAGGGGGCTGAAGCTTTCTTT. Protein sequence: CASSIQGAEAFF.

This clonotype was found a few times. The V and J genes are TRBV27 and TRBJ2-7, with D maybe TRBD1 (6 bases). Trimming took off 0 bases at V and 4 bases at J, with 10 bases between the two ends. Germline CDR1 reads MNHEY; CDR2 reads SMNVEV (reference sequence). CDR3 length: 14 residues. The CDR3 DNA reads as TGTGCCAGCAGTTTATCAGCACAGGGATACGAGCAGTACGTC. It codes for CASSLSAQGYEQYV.

This clonotype was recorded a few times. The chain joins TRBV29-1 to TRBJ2-1; 11 nucleotides line up with TRBD1. The V segment lost 5 bases and the J segment 1 base; nucleotides outside the gene matches: 4. Germline-derived CDR1 and CDR2 are SQVTM and ANQGSEA. This CDR3 is 15 amino acids long. DNA for the CDR3: TGCAGCGTTAAGGGACAGGGGGATTCCTACAATGAGCAGTTCTTC. As protein: CSVKGQGDSYNEQFF.

This clonotype was picked up many times. The chain employs TRBV29-1 and TRBJ2-5; perhaps TRBD2 as D (5 bases). Trimming took 5 bases from V and 5 from J, leaving 9 bases between them. The CDR3 is 11 amino acids. Germline-derived CDR1 and CDR2 are SQVTM and ANQGSEA. DNA of the CDR3: TGCAGCGTTCAGGACTCGGAGACCCAGTACTTC. Its protein is CSVQDSETQYF.

V and J are TRBV12-5 and TRBJ2-3, with TRBD2 matching over 13 bases. The CDR3 covers 17 residues. J gave up 3 bases and V 0 bases, and 3 bases lay outside the gene matches. Germline assignment: CDR1 LGHNT and CDR2 FRNRAP. Here the CDR3 reads CASGLVGLAGVTDTQYF. The DNA for the CDR3 is TGTGCTAGTGGTTTGGTAGGACTAGCGGGAGTAACAGATACGCAGTATTTT. Looking up the rest from reference TRBV12-5 and TRBJ2-3 gives the full variable domain: DARVTQTPRHKVTEMGQEVTMRCQPILGHNTVFWYRQTMMQGLELLAYFRNRAPLDDSGMPKDRFSAEMPDATLATLKIQPSEPRDSAVYFCASGLVGLAGVTDTQYFGPGTRLTVL.

This clonotype was counted between two and nine times. The chain joins TRBV5-1 to TRBJ2-5; D is perhaps TRBD1 or TRBD2 (5 bases each). V lost 2 bases and J 5 bases, leaving 10 bases between the germline ends. The germline gives CDR1 SGHRS, CDR2 YFSETQ. CDR3 length equals 13 residues. Here the CDR3 DNA reads TGCGCCAGCAGCTTTTTAGGGGACGAGACCCAGTACTTC. Amino acid sequence: CASSFLGDETQYF.

This chain joins TRBV29-1 and TRBJ1-2; maybe TRBD1 (6 bases). The germline V and J ends were trimmed by 7 bases and 4 bases, with 13 bases remaining between them. CDR1 and CDR2 from the germline V gene are SQVTM and ANQGSEA. The CDR3 covers 12 residues. The CDR3 region is CSAAGESYGYTF. For the CDR3, the DNA is TGCAGCGCGGCAGGGGAGAGCTATGGCTACACCTTC.

This clonotype came up a few times. The chain joins TRBV4-2 to TRBJ1-5; tentative D call: TRBD1 (5 bases). Between the trimmed V and J ends, which lost 0 bases and 5 bases, there was a span of 11 bases. Germline lookup yields CDR1 LGHNA and CDR2 YNFKEQ. The CDR3 runs 15 residues. CDR3 nucleotides: TGTGCCAGCAGCCAAGATCGGGGAGGGGATCAGCCCCAGCATTTT. Its protein is CASSQDRGGDQPQHF.